This entry concerns a single TCR beta chain. Its cognate antigen is unknown. The record originates from a study of cytomegalovirus exposure and HLA in healthy donors. The PCR made use of 60 Vbeta and 13 Jbeta primers. Generated by immunoSEQ multiplex PCR, the TCRdb table keeps only in-frame clones and is missing some. The table shows roughly 160,000 clones, with about 80% occurring only once. The CDR3 is made up of 13 amino acids. From germline, CDR1 is KGHSH and CDR2 LQKENI. J gave up 1 base and V 6 bases, and 2 bases lay outside the gene matches. Study-level results: A reported reduction in N-insertions relative to the approximately 640-donor mean was seen in an Asian-associated ancestry cluster in a later analysis. DRB1 showed the most TCR associations and HLA-C the fewest in a later analysis, as rates varied by HLA locus.

This receptor was obtained from a woman aged 45-65 years in good health and CMV-seronegative. This chain uses TRBV18 with TRBJ1-1; 7 bases match TRBD1. The sample taken for sequencing was PBMCs. The CDR3 coding sequence is TGTGCCAGCTCGGGACAGCAGAACACTGAAGCTTTCTTT. Translation: CASSGQQNTEAFF.